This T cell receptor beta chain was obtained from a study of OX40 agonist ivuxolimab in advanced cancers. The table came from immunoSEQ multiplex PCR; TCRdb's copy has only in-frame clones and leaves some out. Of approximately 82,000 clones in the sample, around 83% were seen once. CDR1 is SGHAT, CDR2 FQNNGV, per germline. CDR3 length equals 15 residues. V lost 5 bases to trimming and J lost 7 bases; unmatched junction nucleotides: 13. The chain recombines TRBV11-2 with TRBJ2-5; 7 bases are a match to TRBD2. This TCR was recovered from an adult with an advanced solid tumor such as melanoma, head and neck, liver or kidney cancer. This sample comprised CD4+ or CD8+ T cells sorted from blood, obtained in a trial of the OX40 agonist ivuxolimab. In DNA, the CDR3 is TGTGCCAGCAGCCCGGAGGGGAGGGCGAGCGGGACCCAGTACTTC. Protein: CASSPEGRASGTQYF.